This TCR beta chain originates from a study of beta chain features in type 1 diabetes. Findings and caveats of the study: The naive, central memory and Treg TCRB repertoires looked more alike in patients than they did in healthy donors. Moderately but significantly shorter TCRB CDR3s were found in Type 1 diabetes patients in all four CD4+ subsets.

All of the isolated RNA was reverse transcribed, so expressed TCRB transcripts were sequenced. The data were produced by immunoSEQ multiplex PCR, yet TCRdb's version contains in-frame clones alone and is incomplete. The data show about 340,000 clones, with approximately 13% seen just once and roughly 0.015% held by the top ten. The CDR3 is made up of 13 amino acids. The germline V gene encodes CDR1 MDHEN and CDR2 SYDVKM. The ends were cut back, 5 bases at V and 5 bases at J, with 12 bases in the middle. Worth noting for this clone: Its target is unknown.

Sample: naive CD4+ T cells from blood. The chain has TRBV28 and TRBJ2-5, with TRBD1 as a possible D gene (6 bases). The clonotype comes from a woman between 18 and 29 years old with type 1 diabetes. The DNA for the CDR3 is TGTGCCAGCAGTCCGTACAGGGTCGAGACCCAGTACTTC. Translation: CASSPYRVETQYF.